Sequencing of this T cell receptor (beta chain) was carried out in a study of cytomegalovirus exposure and HLA in healthy donors. Study-wide results and limits: That first-cohort TCR clusters tended to co-occur in the roughly 130 validation repertoires was found in a later analysis. Among the CMV-associated chains, three were confirmed in vitro as specific for CMV antigens. Most TCR sequences showed up rarely, but some public TCRs showed up in many donors.

The sample holds a few counts of this clone. Its target is not known. CDR3 length: 13 amino acids. J lost 7 bases, V lost 2 bases, and 1 base had no gene match. Germline V gene data show CDR1 as LGHNA and CDR2 as YNFKEQ. This table comes from immunoSEQ multiplex PCR, and its TCRdb copy is limited to in-frame clones, with some not included. The top ten clones hold 3.5% to 4.5% of a sample with 150,000 to 200,000 clones, 89% of them seen once. A roughly 130-subject validation cohort, separate from the approximately 670-subject first cohort, supplied the donors. The clonotype originates from a man between 18 and 35 years old in good health and CMV-seropositive. Input material: PBMCs. The rearrangement joins TRBV4-2 to TRBJ1-4, with 7 nucleotides matching TRBD1. The CDR3: CASSQTGAEKLFF. The CDR3 DNA reads TGTGCCAGCAGCCAAACAGGGGCTGAAAAACTGTTTTTT.